These 22 T cell receptor beta chains came from one sample sequenced in a study of T cells in Graves' hyperthyroidism and ophthalmopathy. Regions amplified from RNA transcripts were the TCR beta CDR3 regions. HTBI primers were the set used in a first-round RT-PCR of the TCR CDR3. A single record per CDR3 protein comes from TCRdb applying MiXCR to the multiplex PCR reads. The profile shows about 660,000 distinct CDR3 sequences, approximately 42% of them singletons. Sequences were obtained from peripheral blood or thyroid tissue (not recorded which). The receptors were sampled from an adult man with Graves' disease, either hyperthyroidism or ophthalmopathy (not recorded which).

The CDR3 bases are TGTGCCAGCGCGAACAGGGGGAAGTATTCACCCCTCCACTTT. The encoded protein is CASANRGKYSPLHF. The chain has TRBV7-2 and TRBJ1-6; 8 nucleotides line up with TRBD1. The CDR3 contains 14 residues. The trim removed 8 bases at V and 8 bases at J, leaving 8 bases unmatched. In germline, CDR1 is SGHTA, CDR2 FQGNSA. Complete variable domain (other parts from reference TRBV7-2 and TRBJ1-6): GAGVSQSPSNKVTEKGKDVELRCDPISGHTALYWYRQSLGQGLEFLIYFQGNSAPDKSGLPSDRFSAERTGGSVSTLTIQRTQQEDSAVYLCASANRGKYSPLHFGNGTRLTVT.

The J gene is TRBJ1-4, the V gene TRBV24-1; D is uncertain. The CDR3 totals 12 residues. CDR1 and CDR2 from the germline V gene are KGHDR and SFDVKD. With 3 bases removed from V and 7 bases from J, the gap between germline ends came to 5 bases. The CDR3, as DNA: TGTGCCACCAGTGATCGGGGTGAAAAACTGTTTTTT. Amino acid sequence: CATSDRGEKLFF.

As to this clonotype: This may come from a read error, since a much larger clone is one base off. The CDR3 region has the DNA TGTGCCAGCGGCTTGGTCTTGGGGCTTAACTATGGCTACACCTTC. It translates to CASGLVLGLNYGYTF. This chain connects TRBV7-9 to TRBJ1-2; maybe TRBD1 (5 bases). Germline V CDR1 and CDR2: SEHNR, FQNEAQ (reference sequence). This CDR3 has 15 amino acids.

The chain links TRBV12-3 or TRBV12-4 to TRBJ1-3, with TRBD1 identical over 8 bases. After removal of 2 bases from V and 6 bases from J, the junction contained 6 bases not matched to a gene. This CDR3 comprises 15 residues. DNA of the CDR3: TGTGCCAGCAGTTTATCCGGACAGGGTGTAAACACCATATATTTT. It is translated as CASSLSGQGVNTIYF.

Only a few counts were recorded for this clonotype. The CDR3 region has the DNA TGCAGTGCTGCGACAGGGGATCAGCCCCAGCATTTT. This translates into CSAATGDQPQHF. The chain couples TRBV20-1 to TRBJ1-5, with 8 positions matching TRBD1. Germline assignment: CDR1 DFQATT and CDR2 SNEGSKA (reference sequence). The CDR3 is 12 amino acids. V lost 5 bases, J lost 5 bases, and 2 bases stayed unmatched.

The sample holds many counts of this clonotype. The chain couples TRBV7-9 to TRBJ1-1; unclear D gene. With 5 bases removed from V and 0 bases from J, the gap between germline ends came to 7 bases. The CDR3 runs to 13 residues. Germline-derived CDR1 and CDR2 are SEHNR and FQNEAQ (reference sequence). The CDR3 loop reads CASSARMNTEAFF. The CDR3 nucleotides are TGTGCCAGCAGCGCCCGCATGAACACTGAAGCTTTCTTT.

The sample holds many counts of this clonotype. The chain couples TRBV24-1 to TRBJ1-2, with TRBD1 matching 8 bases. The ends lost 2 bases at V and 4 bases at J; junction bases unmatched: 5. Per the germline V gene, CDR1 is KGHDR and CDR2 is SFDVKD. This CDR3 is built from 15 residues. CDR3: CATSDSRTGSYGYTF. The DNA of the CDR3 is TGTGCCACCAGTGATTCCCGGACAGGGAGCTATGGCTACACCTTC.

In the case of this clonotype: The DNA is left out, because the CDR3 cannot be placed on it with certainty; the CDR3 is given as TCRdb lists it. The J gene is TRBJ1-5, the V gene TRBV7-9; the table's D call of TRBD1 was not tested on the DNA. The CDR3 numbers 22 amino acids, ends counted. Germline V gives CDR1 SEHNR, CDR2 FQNEAQ (reference sequence). The CDR3 region is CASSTRQGDGYTFGSGNQPQHF.

V gene TRBV10-3 combines with J gene TRBJ1-6; 7 positions agree with TRBD1. Germline CDR1 is ENHRY and CDR2 is SYGVKD. The CDR3 totals 13 residues. V dropped 4 bases and J dropped 17; count of bases not matched to a gene: 11. As DNA, the CDR3 is TGTGCCATCAGTGCGGCGGCGACAGGGACTTTCCACTTT. This encodes CAISAAATGTFHF.

Note on this clonotype: At one end the junction does not follow the germline gene, possibly because of a read error. The chain combines TRBV7-3 with TRBJ1-1; D is uncertain. CDR1 is SGHTA and CDR2 is FQGTGA in the germline V gene. The CDR3 is 15 amino acids. CDR3 region: CASSQVGQAITEAFF. The CDR3 nucleotides are TGCGCCAGCAGCCAAGTCGGGCAGGCGATTACTGAAGCTTTCTTT.

This clonotype was counted ten times or more. The rearrangement links TRBV29-1 to TRBJ1-1; D is unclear. The CDR3 runs 14 residues. Germline V gene data show CDR1 as SQVTM and CDR2 as ANQGSEA. The CDR3 DNA reads TGCACTACTGCTGGGTGGGGAGTGAACACTGAAGCTTTCTTT. Translated: CTTAGWGVNTEAFF.

V and J are TRBV2 and TRBJ1-6; possibly TRBD1 for D (6 bases). Germline values: CDR1 SNHLY, CDR2 FYNNEI. This CDR3 has 16 amino acids. V was trimmed by 6 bases and J by 10 bases, leaving 22 bases between them. The CDR3 sequence: CASRVRGWDNNSPLHF. CDR3 nucleotide sequence: TGTGCCAGCAGGGTCCGGGGATGGGACAACAACTCACCCCTCCACTTT.

The chain employs TRBV12-3 or TRBV12-4 and TRBJ1-5, with D maybe TRBD1 (6 bases). The CDR3 has 16 amino acids. The V gene lost 9 bases and the J gene lost 0 bases, with 18 bases spanning the gap. This CDR3 reads CASSIPHRDSNQPQHF. The CDR3 nucleotides are TGTGCCAGTAGTATTCCTCACAGGGATAGCAATCAGCCCCAGCATTTT.

Worth noting for this clonotype: Being one base from a much bigger clone, this may be a read error. The chain carries TRBV19 and TRBJ1-6, with unresolved D. V dropped 3 bases and J dropped 9 bases, with 15 bases sitting between them. The length of the CDR3 is 15 residues. The germline V gene has CDR1 LNHDA and CDR2 SQIVND (reference sequence). CDR3 region: CASSMRQGSSSPLHF. In DNA, the CDR3 is TGTGCCAGTAGTATGCGGCAAGGGAGCAGTTCACCCCTCCACTTT.

CDR3 amino acids: CATSTGGIRETQYF. The CDR3 bases are TGTGCCACCAGCACGGGTGGGATCAGGGAGACCCAGTACTTC. V and J are TRBV15 and TRBJ2-5; no definite D call. The germline V gene encodes CDR1 LNHNV and CDR2 YYDKDF (reference sequence). This CDR3 spans 14 amino acids. V was cut by 4 bases and J by 5 bases, with 14 bases left in between. The full variable domain, in which reference TRBV15 and TRBJ2-5 provide the parts outside the CDR3, is DAMVIQNPRYQVTQFGKPVTLSCSQTLNHNVMYWYQQKSSQAPKLLFHYYDKDFNNEADTPDNFQSRRPNTSFCFLDIRSPGLGDTAMYLCATSTGGIRETQYFGPGTRLLVL.

As concerns this clonotype: A much larger clone is a single base away; this may be a read error. CDR3 bases: TGTGCCAGCAGCTCCGGGACAGGTTACACTGAAGCTTTCTTT. Encoded protein: CASSSGTGYTEAFF. The chain has TRBV7-9 and TRBJ1-1; 8 bases fit TRBD1. With V trimmed by 4 bases and J by 3 bases, 4 bases remained unmatched. There are 14 residues in the CDR3. CDR1 is SEHNR, CDR2 FQNEAQ, per germline (reference sequence).

The chain couples TRBV7-8 to TRBJ2-7, with D possibly called TRBD1 or TRBD2 (6 bases each). The CDR3 runs 13 residues. The germline gives CDR1 SGHVS, CDR2 FQNEAQ. Trimming pared 2 bases from V and 5 bases from J, leaving 10 bases between. The CDR3 DNA reads TGTGCCAGCAGCTTAAGGGGGGACCACGAGCAGTACTTC. Its translation: CASSLRGDHEQYF.

On this clonotype itself: The junction departs from the called germline gene at one end, perhaps through a read error. J is TRBJ1-5 and V is TRBV12-3 or TRBV12-4; 7 nucleotides line up with TRBD1. The CDR3 contains 15 residues. This CDR3 is CASSGAGDSSQPQHF. The CDR3 nucleotides are TGTGCCAGCAGTGGGGCGGGGGACAGCAGTCAGCCCCAGCATTTT.

This chain links TRBV12-5 with TRBJ1-1; 9 nucleotides match TRBD1. The CDR3 has 13 amino acids. Trimming at V came to 5 bases and at J to 8 bases, leaving 6 bases not matched to a gene. Germline CDR1 LGHNT, CDR2 FRNRAP. CDR3: CASGLAGTGEAFF. The CDR3 nucleotides are TGTGCTAGTGGTCTCGCCGGGACAGGGGAAGCTTTCTTT.

The rearrangement joins TRBV10-3 to TRBJ1-3, with unresolved D. The CDR3 consists of 13 residues. V was cut by 3 bases and J by 4 bases, with 7 bases left in between. Germline V gene sequence: CDR1 ENHRY, CDR2 SYGVKD. The CDR3 loop is CAISERGGNTIYF. As DNA, the CDR3 is TGTGCCATCAGTGAACGCGGGGGAAACACCATATATTTT.

This clonotype was counted many times. The chain combines TRBV2 with TRBJ2-7; maybe TRBD1 (5 bases). From germline, CDR1 is SNHLY and CDR2 FYNNEI. The CDR3 loop spans 12 amino acids. V was trimmed by 4 bases and J by 2 bases, leaving 6 bases between them. The CDR3 DNA reads as TGTGCCAGCAGTGTGACAGCCTACGAGCAGTACTTC. Translated: CASSVTAYEQYF.

Concerning this clonotype itself: Compared with germline, one end of the junction differs, possibly owing to a read error. The chain links TRBV10-3 to TRBJ2-7; D may be TRBD2 (6 bases). Per the germline V gene, CDR1 is ENHRY and CDR2 is SYGVKD. The CDR3 spans 13 residues. The CDR3 DNA is TGTGCCAGCAGTGCGGGGATGGACTGCGAGCAGTACTTC. Its translation: CASSAGMDCEQYF.